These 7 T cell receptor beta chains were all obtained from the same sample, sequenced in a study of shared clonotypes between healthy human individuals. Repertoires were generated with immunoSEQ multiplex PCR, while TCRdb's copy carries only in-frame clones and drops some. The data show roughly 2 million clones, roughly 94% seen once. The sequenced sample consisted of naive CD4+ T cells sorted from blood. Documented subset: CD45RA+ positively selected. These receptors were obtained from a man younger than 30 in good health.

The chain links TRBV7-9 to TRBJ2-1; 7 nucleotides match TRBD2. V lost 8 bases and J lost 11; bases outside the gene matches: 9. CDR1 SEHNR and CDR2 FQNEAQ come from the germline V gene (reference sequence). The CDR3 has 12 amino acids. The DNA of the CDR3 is TGTGCCAGCGTTAATACTAGCGCCCAGCAGTTCTTC. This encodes CASVNTSAQQFF.

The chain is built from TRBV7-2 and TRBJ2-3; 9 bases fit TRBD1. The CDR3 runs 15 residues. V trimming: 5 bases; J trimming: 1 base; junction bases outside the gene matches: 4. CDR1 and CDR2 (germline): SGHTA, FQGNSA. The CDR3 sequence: CASSAWDRGTDTQYF. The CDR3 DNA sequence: TGTGCCAGCAGCGCGTGGGACAGGGGCACAGATACGCAGTATTTT.

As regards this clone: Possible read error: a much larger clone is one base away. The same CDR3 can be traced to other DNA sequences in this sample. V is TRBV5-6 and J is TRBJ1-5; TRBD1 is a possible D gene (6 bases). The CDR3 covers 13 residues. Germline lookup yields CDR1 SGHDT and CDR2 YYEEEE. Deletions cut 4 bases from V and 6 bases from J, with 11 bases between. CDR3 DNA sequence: TGTGCCAGCAGCCCACAGGGCTTTCAGCCCCAGCATTTT. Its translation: CASSPQGFQPQHF.

The CDR3 here is CASSSGGGGLGEQYF. CDR3 DNA: TGCGCCAGCAGCTCGGGAGGAGGGGGGCTGGGCGAGCAGTACTTC. The chain joins TRBV5-1 to TRBJ2-7, with D possibly being TRBD2 (7 bases). Trimming took 3 bases from V and 6 from J, leaving 19 bases between them. This CDR3 spans 15 amino acids. Germline CDR1 and CDR2: SGHRS and YFSETQ.

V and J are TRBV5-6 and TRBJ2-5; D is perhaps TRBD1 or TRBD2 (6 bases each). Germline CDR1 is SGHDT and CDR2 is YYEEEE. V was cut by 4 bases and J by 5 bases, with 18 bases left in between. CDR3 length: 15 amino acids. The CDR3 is CASSPDVGGRETQYF. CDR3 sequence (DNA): TGTGCCAGCAGCCCGGATGTGGGGGGCAGGGAGACCCAGTACTTC. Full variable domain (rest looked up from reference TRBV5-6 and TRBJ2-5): DAGVTQSPTHLIKTRGQQVTLRCSPKSGHDTVSWYQQALGQGPQFIFQYYEEEERQRGNFPDRFSGHQFPNYSSELNVNALLLGDSALYLCASSPDVGGRETQYFGPGTRLLVL.

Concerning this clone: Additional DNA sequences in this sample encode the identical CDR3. Here the CDR3 DNA reads TGCGCCAGCAGCTTGGTCCCCTACAATGAGCAGTTCTTC. Translating gives CASSLVPYNEQFF. The chain combines TRBV5-1 with TRBJ2-1; D not resolved. This CDR3 has 13 amino acids. The ends were cut back, 0 bases at V and 2 bases at J, with 3 bases in the middle. The V gene's germline CDR1 is SGHRS and CDR2 YFSETQ.

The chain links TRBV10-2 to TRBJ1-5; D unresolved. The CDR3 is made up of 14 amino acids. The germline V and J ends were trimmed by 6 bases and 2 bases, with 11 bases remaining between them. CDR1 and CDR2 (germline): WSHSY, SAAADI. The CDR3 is CASSPGQGNQPQHF. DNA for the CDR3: TGCGCCAGCAGCCCTGGGCAGGGCAATCAGCCCCAGCATTTT.